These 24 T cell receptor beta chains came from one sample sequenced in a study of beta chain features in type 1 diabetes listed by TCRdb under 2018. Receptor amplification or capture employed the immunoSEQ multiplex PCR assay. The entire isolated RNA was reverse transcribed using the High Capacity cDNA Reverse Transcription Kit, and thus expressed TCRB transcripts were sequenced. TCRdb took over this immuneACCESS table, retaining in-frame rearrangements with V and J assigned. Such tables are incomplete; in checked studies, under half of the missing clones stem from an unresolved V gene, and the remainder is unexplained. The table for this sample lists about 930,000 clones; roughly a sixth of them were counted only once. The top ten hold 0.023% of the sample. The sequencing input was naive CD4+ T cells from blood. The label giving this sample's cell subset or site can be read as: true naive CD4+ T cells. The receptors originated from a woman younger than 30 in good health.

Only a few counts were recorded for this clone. CDR3 protein: CASSSLRGSTGELFF. CDR3 bases: TGTGCCAGCAGCTCCTTGCGGGGTAGCACCGGGGAGCTGTTTTTT. The chain recombines TRBV7-9 with TRBJ2-2, with D tentatively TRBD2 (6 bases). The germline V and J ends were trimmed by 4 bases and 4 bases, with 13 bases remaining between them. The germline V gene has CDR1 SEHNR and CDR2 FQNEAQ (reference sequence). There are 15 residues in the CDR3. The full variable domain, completed using reference TRBV7-9 and TRBJ2-2, is DTGVSQNPRHKITKRGQNVTFRCDPISEHNRLYWYRQTLGQGPEFLTYFQNEAQLEKSRLLSDRFSAERPKGSFSTLEIQRTEQGDSAMYLCASSSLRGSTGELFFGEGSRLTVL.

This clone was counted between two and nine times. The CDR3 sequence: CSVEDPGTREQFF. The CDR3 coding sequence is TGCAGCGTTGAAGATCCCGGTACGCGGGAGCAGTTCTTC. The V and J genes are TRBV29-1 and TRBJ2-1; D not certain. V dropped 0 bases and J dropped 10 bases, with 13 bases sitting between them. The CDR3 sequence is 13 residues long. Germline V lookup: CDR1 SQVTM, CDR2 ANQGSEA.

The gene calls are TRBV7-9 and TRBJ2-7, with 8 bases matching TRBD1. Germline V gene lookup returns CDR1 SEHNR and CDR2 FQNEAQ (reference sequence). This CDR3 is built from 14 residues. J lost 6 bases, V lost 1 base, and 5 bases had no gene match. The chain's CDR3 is CASSLGGRGREQYF. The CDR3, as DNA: TGTGCCAGCAGCTTAGGGGGCAGGGGGCGCGAGCAGTACTTC.

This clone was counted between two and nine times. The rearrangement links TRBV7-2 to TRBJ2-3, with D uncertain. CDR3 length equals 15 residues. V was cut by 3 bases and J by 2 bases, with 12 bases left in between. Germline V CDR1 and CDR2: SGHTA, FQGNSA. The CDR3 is CASSFAGPNTDTQYF. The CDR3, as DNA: TGTGCCAGCAGCTTCGCAGGACCCAACACAGATACGCAGTATTTT.

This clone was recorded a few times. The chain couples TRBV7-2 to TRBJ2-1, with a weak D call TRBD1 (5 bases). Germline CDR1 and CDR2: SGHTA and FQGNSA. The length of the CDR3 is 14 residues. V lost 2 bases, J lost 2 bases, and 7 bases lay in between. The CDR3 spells CASSLIGAYNEQFF. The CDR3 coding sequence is TGTGCCAGCAGCTTAATAGGGGCCTACAATGAGCAGTTCTTC.

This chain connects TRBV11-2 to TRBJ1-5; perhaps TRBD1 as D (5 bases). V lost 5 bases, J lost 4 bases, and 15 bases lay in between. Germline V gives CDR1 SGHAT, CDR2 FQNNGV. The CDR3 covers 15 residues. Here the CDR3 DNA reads TGTGCCAGCAGCGAATCTGGAAACAGGAATCAGCCCCAGCATTTT. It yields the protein CASSESGNRNQPQHF.

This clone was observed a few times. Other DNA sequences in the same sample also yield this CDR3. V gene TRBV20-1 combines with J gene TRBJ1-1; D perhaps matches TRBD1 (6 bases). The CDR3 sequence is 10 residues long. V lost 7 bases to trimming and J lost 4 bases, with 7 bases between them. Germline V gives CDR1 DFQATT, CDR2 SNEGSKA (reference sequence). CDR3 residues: CSVRGTEAFF. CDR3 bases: TGCAGTGTCAGGGGCACTGAAGCTTTCTTT.

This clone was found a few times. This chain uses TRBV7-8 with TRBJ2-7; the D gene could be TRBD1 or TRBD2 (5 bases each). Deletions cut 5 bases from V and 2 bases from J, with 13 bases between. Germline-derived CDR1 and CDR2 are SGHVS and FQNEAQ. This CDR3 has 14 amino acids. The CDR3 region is CASSPWGTTYEQYF. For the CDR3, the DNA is TGTGCCAGCAGCCCCTGGGGGACCACCTACGAGCAGTACTTC. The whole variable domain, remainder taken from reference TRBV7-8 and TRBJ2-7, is GAGVSQSPRYKVAKRGQDVALRCDPISGHVSLFWYQQALGQGPEFLTYFQNEAQLDKSGLPSDRFFAERPEGSVSTLKIQRTQQEDSAVYLCASSPWGTTYEQYFGPGTRLTVT.

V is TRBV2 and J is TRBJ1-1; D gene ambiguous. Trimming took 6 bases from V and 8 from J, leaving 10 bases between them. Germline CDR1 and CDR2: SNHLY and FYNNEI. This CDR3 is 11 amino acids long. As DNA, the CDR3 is TGTGCCAGCAGAGAAATTTACGAAGCTTTCTTT. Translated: CASREIYEAFF.

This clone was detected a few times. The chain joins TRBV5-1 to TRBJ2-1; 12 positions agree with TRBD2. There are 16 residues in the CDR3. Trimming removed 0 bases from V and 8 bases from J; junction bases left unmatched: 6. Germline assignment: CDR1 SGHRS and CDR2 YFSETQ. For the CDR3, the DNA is TGCGCCAGCAGCTTGGGGATCCTAGCGGGAGGGCATGAGCAGTTCTTC. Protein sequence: CASSLGILAGGHEQFF.

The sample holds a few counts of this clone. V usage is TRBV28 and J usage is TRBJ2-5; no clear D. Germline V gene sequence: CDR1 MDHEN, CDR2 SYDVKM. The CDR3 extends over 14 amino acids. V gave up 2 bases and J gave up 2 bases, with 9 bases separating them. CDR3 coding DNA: TGTGCCAGCAGTTTACCCCGGCTGCAAGAGACCCAGTACTTC. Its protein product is CASSLPRLQETQYF.

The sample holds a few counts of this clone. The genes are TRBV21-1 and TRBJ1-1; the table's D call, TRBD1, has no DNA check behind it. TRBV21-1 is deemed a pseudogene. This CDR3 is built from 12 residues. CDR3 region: CASSSRDRGAFF. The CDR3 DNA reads TGTGCCAGCAGCAGCCGGGACAGGGGAGCTTTCTTT.

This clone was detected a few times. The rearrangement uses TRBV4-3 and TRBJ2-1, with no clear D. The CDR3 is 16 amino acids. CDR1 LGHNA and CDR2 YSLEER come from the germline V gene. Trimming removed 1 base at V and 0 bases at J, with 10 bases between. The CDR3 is CASSQGGTSSYNEQFF. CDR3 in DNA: TGCGCCAGCAGCCAAGGTGGAACGAGCTCCTACAATGAGCAGTTCTTC.

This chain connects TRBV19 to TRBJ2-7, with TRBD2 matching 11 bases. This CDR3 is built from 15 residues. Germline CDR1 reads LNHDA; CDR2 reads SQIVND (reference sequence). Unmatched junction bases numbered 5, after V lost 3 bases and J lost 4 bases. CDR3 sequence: CASSMILAGGYEQYF. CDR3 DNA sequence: TGTGCCAGTAGTATGATTCTAGCGGGAGGTTACGAGCAGTACTTC.

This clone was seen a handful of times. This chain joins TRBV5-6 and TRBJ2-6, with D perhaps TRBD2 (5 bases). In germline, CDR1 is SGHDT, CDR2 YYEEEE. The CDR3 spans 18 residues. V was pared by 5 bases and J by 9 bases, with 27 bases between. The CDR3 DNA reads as TGTGCCAGCAGTCGATTCGTAGGGAGCAGGCTCCGAGGCAACGTCCTGACTTTC. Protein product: CASSRFVGSRLRGNVLTF.

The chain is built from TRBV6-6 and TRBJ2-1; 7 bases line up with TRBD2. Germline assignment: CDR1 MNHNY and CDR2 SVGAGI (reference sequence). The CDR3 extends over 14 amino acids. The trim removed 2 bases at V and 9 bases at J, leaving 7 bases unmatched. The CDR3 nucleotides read TGTGCCAGCAGTTACGGCGGGAGCTTATCTGAGCAGTTCTTC. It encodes CASSYGGSLSEQFF.

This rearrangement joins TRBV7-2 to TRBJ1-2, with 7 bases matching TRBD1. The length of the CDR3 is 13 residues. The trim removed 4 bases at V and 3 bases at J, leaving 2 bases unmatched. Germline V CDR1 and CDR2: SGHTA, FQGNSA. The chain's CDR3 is CASSSQGYYGYTF. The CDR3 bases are TGTGCCAGCAGCTCACAGGGGTACTATGGCTACACCTTC.

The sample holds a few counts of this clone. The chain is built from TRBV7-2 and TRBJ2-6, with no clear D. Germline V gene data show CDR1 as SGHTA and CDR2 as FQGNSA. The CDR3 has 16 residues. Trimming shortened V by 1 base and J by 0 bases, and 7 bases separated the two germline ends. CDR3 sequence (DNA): TGTGCCAGCAGCTTAGTTGGCTTCTCTGGGGCCAACGTCCTGACTTTC. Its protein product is CASSLVGFSGANVLTF.

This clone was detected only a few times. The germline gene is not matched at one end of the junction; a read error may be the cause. CDR3 sequence reads: CASSLGPASYNEQFF. Written as DNA, the CDR3 is TGTGCTAGCAGCTTAGGTCCGGCCTCCTACAATGAGCAGTTCTTC. This chain connects TRBV7-7 to TRBJ2-1; D unresolved. The CDR3 sequence is 15 residues long. Germline V lookup: CDR1 SSHAT, CDR2 FNYEAQ (reference sequence).

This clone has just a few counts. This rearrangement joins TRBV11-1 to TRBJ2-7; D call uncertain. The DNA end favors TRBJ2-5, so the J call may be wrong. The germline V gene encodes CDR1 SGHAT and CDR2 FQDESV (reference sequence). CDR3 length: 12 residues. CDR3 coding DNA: TGTGCCAGCAGCTTAGGGCAGGAGACCCAGTACTTC. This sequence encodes CASSLGQETQYF.

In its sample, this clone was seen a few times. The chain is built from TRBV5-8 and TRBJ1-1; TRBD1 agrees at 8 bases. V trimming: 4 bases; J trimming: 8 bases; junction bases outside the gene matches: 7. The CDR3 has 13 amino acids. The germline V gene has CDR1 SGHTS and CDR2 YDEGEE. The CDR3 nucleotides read TGTGCCAGCAGCCCAGGGGGCCGGGTCGAAGCTTTCTTT. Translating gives CASSPGGRVEAFF. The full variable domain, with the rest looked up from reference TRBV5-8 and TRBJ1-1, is EAGVTQSPTHLIKTRGQQATLRCSPISGHTSVYWYQQALGLGLQFLLWYDEGEERNRGNFPPRFSGRQFPNYSSELNVNALELEDSALYLCASSPGGRVEAFFGQGTRLTVV.

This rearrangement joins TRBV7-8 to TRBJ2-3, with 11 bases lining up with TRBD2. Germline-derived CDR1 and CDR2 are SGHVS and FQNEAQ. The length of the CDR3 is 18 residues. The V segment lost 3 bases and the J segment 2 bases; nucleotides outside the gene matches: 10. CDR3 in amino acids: CASSLGTSGRRVTDTQYF. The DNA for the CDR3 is TGTGCCAGCAGCTTGGGGACTAGCGGCCGCAGGGTCACAGATACGCAGTATTTT. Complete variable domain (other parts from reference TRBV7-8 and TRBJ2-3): GAGVSQSPRYKVAKRGQDVALRCDPISGHVSLFWYQQALGQGPEFLTYFQNEAQLDKSGLPSDRFFAERPEGSVSTLKIQRTQQEDSAVYLCASSLGTSGRRVTDTQYFGPGTRLTVL.

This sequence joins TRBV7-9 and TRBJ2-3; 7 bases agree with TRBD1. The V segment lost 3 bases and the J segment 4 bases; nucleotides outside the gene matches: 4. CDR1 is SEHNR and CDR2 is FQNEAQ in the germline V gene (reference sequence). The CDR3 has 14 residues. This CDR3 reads CASSLRGPPDTQYF. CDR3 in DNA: TGTGCCAGCAGCTTGAGGGGGCCGCCAGATACGCAGTATTTT.

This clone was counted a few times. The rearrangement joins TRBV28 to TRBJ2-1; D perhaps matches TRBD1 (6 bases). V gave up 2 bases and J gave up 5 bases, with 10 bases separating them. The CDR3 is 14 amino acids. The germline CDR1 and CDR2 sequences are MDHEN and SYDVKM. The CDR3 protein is CASSLPQGNNEQFF. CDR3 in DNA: TGTGCCAGCAGTTTACCACAGGGCAACAATGAGCAGTTCTTC.